What follows is one TCR beta chain and its context. It lacks a known antigen. The method was the immunoSEQ multiplex PCR assay. The multiplex PCR relied on a mix of 60 forward primers for TCR Vbeta segments and 13 reverse primers for TCR Jbeta segments. A multiplex PCR assay on genomic DNA amplified the CDR3 region of rearranged TCR beta genes. The amplified TCR beta libraries were sequenced on the Illumina HiSeq System as 87-base-pair reads. The study's processing was this. A later analysis counted approximately 84 million unique TCR beta chains across the roughly 700 repertoires, and roughly 9.9 million of these chains were shared by at least two donors. A nearest-neighbor algorithm error-corrected the raw reads and collapsed the reads into unique sequences, merging closely related sequences to remove PCR and sequencing errors. CDR3 sequences were aligned to IMGT reference sequences to assign V, D and J gene segments. For a sequence to be retained, at least a six-nucleotide match to both a V gene segment and a J gene segment was required. A rearrangement counted as productive if the CDR3 had no stop codons and remained in frame with V and J, and every other rearrangement counted as non-productive. CDR3 was defined according to IMGT convention as the region running from the second conserved V-encoded cysteine to the conserved J-encoded phenylalanine. Sequences without an unambiguous match to a single V gene segment were excluded from the earlier analysis of 500 to 700 of the donors. An earlier analysis of a few hundred of the donors called V segments functional above 56.7% productive rearrangements and segregating when the between-donor standard deviation exceeded 5%. A statistical classification framework was built to diagnose cytomegalovirus status from the catalog of TCR beta chain sequences. A later analysis assigned V and J genes by comparing TCR nucleotide sequences with IMGT/GENE-DB human TR gene sequences. Using the TCRdist pipeline, a later analysis assigned CDR3 sequences along with most-parsimonious VDJ recombination scenarios. In a later analysis, each TCR beta chain was defined by its CDR3 amino acid sequence together with its V-gene family, and reads lacking a unique V-gene family were excluded. In a later analysis, 450 to 600 highly shared, low-generation-probability nucleotide sequences were removed to address suspected cross-contamination and a sequencing artifact. In a later analysis, a clonal expansion index was calculated for each public chain from normalized within-repertoire ranks of inferred template counts. A later analysis computed generation probabilities with a VDJ recombination model fitted to out-of-frame rearrangements, and checked the results against IGoR. In a later analysis, hypergeometric tests were used to score TCR-TCR, TCR-HLA and TCR-CMV co-occurrence, with a repertoire-size bias correction applied to TCR pairs. To estimate false discovery rates, a later analysis permuted the HLA or CMV assignments 20 times. In a later analysis, co-occurring TCRs were grouped using DBSCAN, with TCRdist sequence similarity added in when clustering inside HLA-allele-positive subsets. Co-occurrence clustering excluded repertoires with fewer than 30,000 or more than 120,000 public chains, plus five with anomalous nucleotide sharing. The source is immuneACCESS, and TCRdb retained only in-frame sequences with V and J called. Part of the clones is not carried over; for the studies checked, unresolved V genes explain less than half of this, and the remainder is unexplained. V, J and clone size are those of that table, while D and trimming were read from the DNA. In this sample's table one finds 140,000 or so clones. The ten largest clones capture 0.75% to 1% of the sample.

Reading the germline V gene gives CDR1 SGHRS and CDR2 YFSETQ. The CDR3, from cysteine to phenylalanine, totals 15 residues. Left in the record is the CDR3 DNA by itself, 45 bases read in frame from the first base. V sheds 2 bases and J sheds 5 bases, leaving 14 bases between their ends. The cohort comprised around 690 healthy bone marrow donors. Cohort members were all nominally healthy when sampled, although unrecorded immune exposures were likely present. The donor was CMV seronegative and was included in the group of a few hundred seronegative cohort members. A peripheral blood sample was collected from each donor, and TCR beta sequencing was performed on peripheral blood mononuclear cells. The Qiagen DNeasy Blood Extraction Kit was used to extract genomic DNA from the blood cell samples. The data originate from a study of cytomegalovirus exposure and HLA in healthy donors (TCRdb year 2017). A note on the overall study: In an earlier analysis of under 600 of the donors, 250 to 300 Gb of sequence data and 117 million unique TCR beta sequences from about 179 million T cells were reported. Rather than using new phenotypic data, the later analysis identified candidate immune exposures from TCR beta sequences and from how often those sequences occurred across donors. A separate validation cohort of roughly 120 different subjects was used in addition to the roughly 620-subject first cohort. Donor age, sex, ethnicity and CMV serostatus were compiled together with the repertoire data. An early release that covered some 640 HLA-typed donors contained around 300 gigabases of sequencing data and about 84 million unique TCR sequences. An earlier analysis of around 540 of the donors applied high-throughput TCR beta sequencing to assess whether each TCR beta V gene segment acted as functional or pseudogenic. Of the roughly 410 genotyped donors, roughly 80% were placed in the genetic ancestry cluster associated with self-reported Caucasian donors. Typing coverage differed by locus: A, B, C, DRB1 and DQB1 were typed in about 629-630 donors, DQA1 in 522, DPA1 in 600 to 610, and DPB1 in 400 to 490. Among some 400 genotyped donors of the cohort, an average of 235,054 unique TCR beta nucleotide sequences were sequenced per donor, around 20% of them non-productive. HLA typing covered class I and class II loci at four-digit resolution. The study aimed to test whether signatures of past pathogen exposure could be identified by cataloging public T cell receptors. The study used immunosequencing to profile the T cell repertoires of several hundred subjects and linked those repertoires to cytomegalovirus serostatus. The study combined high-throughput TCR immunosequencing, statistical association of individual TCRs with disease status, and machine learning to predict cytomegalovirus infection status. A later genetic analysis took genome-wide SNP genotypes for about 55% of the 666 donors and used that subset as a discovery cohort. To study patterns of TCR occurrence, a later analysis re-analyzed previously published TCR beta repertoires from 700 or so donors and added high-resolution HLA genotyping. Every discovery cohort repertoire had been produced on one sequencing platform. A few DR-DQ haplotypes were treated as single units for association and clustering because of strong linkage in the cohort. Overall study outcomes, separate from this receptor: Compared with the roughly 670-donor mean, donors in an Asian-associated ancestry cluster had fewer N-insertions in productive TCRs, according to a later genetic analysis. In this cohort, only TCR beta chains were sequenced, and detectable features were limited by the absence of alpha or paired-chain data. When HLA alleles, especially DR and DQ, strongly co-occurred, attributing TCR associations to individual alleles was difficult. Cytomegalovirus status was reported to be diagnosed by the classifier with high specificity and sensitivity in both the original and validation cohorts. Because HLA typing was unavailable for some donors at each locus, only the typed subset was used in association tests. V-gene and J-gene trimming of TCR beta chains was associated with a missense DCLRE1C variant in a later genetic analysis, and the association was replicated in an independent cohort. Sequencing depth was assumed to be roughly uniform across donors in the presence/absence analyses, though that assumption may not hold. A total of roughly 160 TCR beta chains were listed by the study as associated with cytomegalovirus. The authors suggested that the approach could potentially be generalized to other disease states and immunological phenotypes. In an earlier analysis of fewer than 700 of the donors, most TCR beta V segments appeared in productive rearrangements about 90% or about 30% of the time, broadly matching IMGT annotations. According to a later analysis, TCR association rates differed among HLA loci, with DRB1 alleles showing the most associated TCRs and HLA-C alleles showing the fewest. Correlated functional status among segregating V segments might reflect linkage disequilibrium, but an unknown experimental factor could not be ruled out. At a false discovery rate of 0.05, a later analysis linked under 20,000 TCR beta sequences to specific HLA alleles. According to a later analysis, most CMV-associated TCR beta chains appeared to be HLA-restricted, and the HLA associations seemed to be driven largely by CMV exposure. Most TCR sequences were observed very rarely across donors, whereas some public TCRs were present in many individuals. In a later analysis, HLA-associated TCR beta chains were found to be more clonally expanded and to have lower generation probabilities than equally common non-associated chains. A few of the identified cytomegalovirus-associated TCR beta chains were confirmed in vitro to be specific for cytomegalovirus antigens. For the cohort, immune exposure information was limited to CMV serostatus. A further reported finding was that TCR beta sequences accurately predicted the HLA-A and HLA-B alleles for most subjects in the first cohort. A cluster of highly shared sequence variants was judged likely to be a technical artifact of the sequencing pipeline. Because the 87-base-pair reads could not distinguish some IMGT-functional V segments, including TRBV6-2 and TRBV6-3, those segments were excluded. Because counts were too low, approximately 15 rarely observed V segments, including chromosome 9 orphons, were excluded from the earlier analysis of around 590 of the donors. According to a later analysis, parvovirus B19, influenza, CMV and Epstein-Barr virus appeared linked to several top co-occurrence clusters.

The V and J segments used are TRBV5-1 and TRBJ1-5; TRBD1 is possibly the D segment (6 matching bases). This TCR was sampled from a male donor in good health and CMV-seronegative. Sequencing was carried out using PBMCs. The DNA is as follows: TGCGCCAGCAGCTTAATGGGGCAGGGGCATCAGCCCCAGCATTTT. It specifies CASSLMGQGHQPQHF.